This TCR beta chain was identified during a study of human T cells and chemical hapten exposure. Documented time point: healthy volunteer bleed at 2 weeks. Extraction of total RNA was performed on unfractionated whole blood. The sample holds many counts of this clonotype. The CDR3 length is 13 residues. Per the germline V gene, CDR1 is SQVTM and CDR2 is ANQGSEA. V lost 6 bases and J lost 5; bases outside the gene matches: 4. The study used a library that attached unique molecular identifiers to individual cDNA molecules. As originally analysed: Counts of TCRs in each sample centred on a median of around 96,000 and extended from about 24,000 to 680,000. TCRdb passed the RACE reads through MiXCR, listing each CDR3 protein once. The V and J calls were determined by TCRdb, not by the authors. The sample has more than 70,000 distinct CDR3 sequences; approximately 9% are singletons.

The TCR was taken from a female donor in good health. Some clones in this sample may be carry-over from other donors' samples. The V call is TRBV29-1, the J call TRBJ2-1; TRBD2 matches at 10 bases. The sequenced material came from whole blood. CDR3 residues: CSVQLAGNNEQFF. The CDR3 DNA reads TGCAGCGTACAACTAGCGGGGAACAATGAGCAGTTCTTC.